A selection of T cell receptor beta chains follows, all from one sample in a study of T-cell memory formation after mild COVID-19. TCRdb used MiXCR to reprocess the 5' RACE reads, holding one entry per CDR3 protein. The sample lists fewer than 300,000 distinct CDR3 sequences; 16% were seen once. Source material: PBMCs or a T cell subset sorted from them (not recorded which). These TCRs come from a man aged 18-30 years who had mild COVID-19 (a few samples of this study predate the infection). Cell type and time point are not known. The CDR3 runs from the conserved cysteine through the conserved F or W. Fields, in order: D gene, J gene, V gene, clone size, CDR3 protein, CDR3 DNA. A D gene is named only where the DNA matches it firmly. Rows may omit the clone size; those that give it use once, few, many or a size class.

D: .
J: TRBJ2-3
V: TRBV5-1
size: few
CDR3: CASAPITFTDTQYF
DNA: TGCGCCAGCGCGCCTATAACCTTCACAGATACGCAGTATTTT

D: .
J: TRBJ2-1
V: TRBV20-1
size: few
CDR3: CSALVGLLKAEQFF
DNA: TGCAGTGCTCTCGTGGGACTCCTAAAGGCTGAGCAGTTCTTC

D: TRBD1
J: TRBJ1-2
V: TRBV6-6
size: .
CDR3: CASSYLGQGALGYTF
DNA: TGTGCCAGCAGTTACCTGGGACAGGGGGCGCTTGGCTACACCTTC

D: .
J: TRBJ2-5
V: TRBV5-1
size: few
CDR3: CASSTQGETQYF
DNA: TGCGCCAGCAGCACCCAAGGCGAGACCCAGTACTTC

D: .
J: TRBJ1-2
V: TRBV29-1
size: .
CDR3: CSVEDVPGAFPKYGYTF
DNA: TGCAGCGTTGAAGATGTGCCGGGTGCGTTTCCTAAGTATGGCTACACCTTC

D: .
J: TRBJ2-1
V: TRBV6-6
size: few
CDR3: CASTPGIHEQFF
DNA: TGTGCCAGCACCCCCGGGATCCATGAGCAGTTCTTC

D: .
J: TRBJ1-4
V: TRBV6-5
size: .
CDR3: CASSVSSPWDEKLFF
DNA: TGTGCCAGCAGTGTATCAAGCCCATGGGATGAAAAACTGTTTTTT

D: .
J: TRBJ1-1
V: TRBV7-2
size: few
CDR3: CASSFDSGLTEAFF
DNA: TGTGCCAGCAGCTTCGACTCTGGGCTCACTGAAGCTTTCTTT

D: .
J: TRBJ2-3
V: TRBV5-1
size: many
CDR3: CASSLGQVTGTDTQYF
DNA: TGCGCCAGCAGCTTGGGACAGGTAACCGGGACAGATACGCAGTATTTT

D: TRBD1
J: TRBJ2-1
V: TRBV29-1
size: few
CDR3: CSVSGTGENNEQFF
DNA: TGCAGCGTTTCTGGGACAGGGGAAAACAATGAGCAGTTCTTC

D: .
J: TRBJ1-5
V: TRBV18
size: .
CDR3: CASSRGENQPQHF
DNA: TGTGCCAGCTCACGGGGGGAAAATCAGCCCCAGCATTTT

D: .
J: TRBJ2-3
V: TRBV18
size: few
CDR3: CASSPGESARDTQYF
DNA: TGTGCCAGCTCACCAGGGGAAAGCGCCCGGGATACGCAGTATTTT

D: TRBD2
J: TRBJ2-5
V: TRBV15
size: few
CDR3: CATSRDYRETQYF
DNA: TGTGCCACCAGCCGGGACTATAGAGAGACCCAGTACTTC

D: .
J: TRBJ2-2
V: TRBV24-1
size: .
CDR3: CATSDSMTGELFF
DNA: TGTGCCACCAGTGATTCAATGACCGGGGAGCTGTTTTTT

D: TRBD1
J: TRBJ2-5
V: TRBV11-3
size: .
CDR3: CASSPGGQGRETQYF
DNA: TGTGCCAGCAGCCCCGGCGGACAGGGTCGAGAGACCCAGTACTTC

D: .
J: TRBJ2-3
V: TRBV20-1
size: .
CDR3: CSAKDHLTDTQYF
DNA: TGCAGTGCGAAGGACCACCTGACAGATACGCAGTATTTT